Sequencing of this T cell receptor beta chain was carried out in a study of T cell changes during pregnancy in multiple sclerosis. Germline V gene lookup returns CDR1 SGHTA and CDR2 FQGNSA. V gave up 4 bases and J gave up 4 bases, with 10 bases separating them. This CDR3 comprises 13 residues. Measured with immunoSEQ multiplex PCR; TCRdb has only the in-frame clones, and not every one. Among under 60,000 clones, about 92% were seen once, and the ten largest hold about 0.6%. The specimen comprised CD4+ T cells from peripheral blood mononuclear cells, sampled after pregnancy. The receptor comes from a female donor with multiple sclerosis, enrolled in a pregnancy study. This chain links TRBV7-2 with TRBJ1-2; TRBD1 is a possible D gene (6 bases). CDR3 nucleotide sequence: TGTGCCAGCAGCTCCAGGGGATCCTATGGCTACACCTTC. Amino acid sequence: CASSSRGSYGYTF.